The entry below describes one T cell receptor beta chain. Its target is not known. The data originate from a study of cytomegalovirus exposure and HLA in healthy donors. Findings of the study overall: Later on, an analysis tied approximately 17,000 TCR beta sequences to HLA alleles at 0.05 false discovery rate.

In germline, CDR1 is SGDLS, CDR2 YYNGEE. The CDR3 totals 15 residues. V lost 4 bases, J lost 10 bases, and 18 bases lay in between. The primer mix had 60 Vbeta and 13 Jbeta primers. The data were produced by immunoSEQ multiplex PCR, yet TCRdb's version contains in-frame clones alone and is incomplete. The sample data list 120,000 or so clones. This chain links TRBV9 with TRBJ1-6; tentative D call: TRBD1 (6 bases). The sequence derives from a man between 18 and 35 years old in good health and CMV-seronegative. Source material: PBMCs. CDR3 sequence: CASSPGVDTGSPLHF. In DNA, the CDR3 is TGTGCCAGCAGCCCAGGGGTGGATACAGGGTCACCCCTCCACTTT.